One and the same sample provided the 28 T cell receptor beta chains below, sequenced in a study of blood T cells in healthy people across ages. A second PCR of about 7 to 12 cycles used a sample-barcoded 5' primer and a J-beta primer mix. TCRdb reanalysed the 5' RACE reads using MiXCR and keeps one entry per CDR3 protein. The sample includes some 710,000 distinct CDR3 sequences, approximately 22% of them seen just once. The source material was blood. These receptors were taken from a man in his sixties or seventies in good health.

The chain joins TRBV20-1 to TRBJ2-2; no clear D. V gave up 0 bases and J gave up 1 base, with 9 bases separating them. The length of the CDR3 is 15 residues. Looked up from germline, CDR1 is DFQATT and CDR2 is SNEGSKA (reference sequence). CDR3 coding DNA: TGCAGTGCTAGAGATGCCAGGAGGAACACCGGGGAGCTGTTTTTT. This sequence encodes CSARDARRNTGELFF.

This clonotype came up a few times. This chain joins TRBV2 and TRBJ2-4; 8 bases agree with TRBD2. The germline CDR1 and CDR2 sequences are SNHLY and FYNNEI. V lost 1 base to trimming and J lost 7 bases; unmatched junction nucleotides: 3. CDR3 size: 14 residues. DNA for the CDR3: TGTGCCAGCAGTGAAGTGGGGACTAGGAACATTCAGTACTTC. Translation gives CASSEVGTRNIQYF.

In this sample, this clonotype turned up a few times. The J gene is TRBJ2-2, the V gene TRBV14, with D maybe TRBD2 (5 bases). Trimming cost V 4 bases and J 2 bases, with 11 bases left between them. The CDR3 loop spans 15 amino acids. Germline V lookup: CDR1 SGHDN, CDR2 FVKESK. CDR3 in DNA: TGTGCCAGCAGCCCCCAACTAGTCAACACCGGGGAGCTGTTTTTT. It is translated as CASSPQLVNTGELFF.

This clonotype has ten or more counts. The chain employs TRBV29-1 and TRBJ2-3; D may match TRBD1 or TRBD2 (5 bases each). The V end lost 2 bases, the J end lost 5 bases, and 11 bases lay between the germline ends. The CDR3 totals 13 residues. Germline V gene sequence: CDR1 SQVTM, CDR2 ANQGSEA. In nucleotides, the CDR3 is TGCAGCGTTGAATCGGGGCTGGGAGATACGCAGTATTTT. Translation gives CSVESGLGDTQYF.

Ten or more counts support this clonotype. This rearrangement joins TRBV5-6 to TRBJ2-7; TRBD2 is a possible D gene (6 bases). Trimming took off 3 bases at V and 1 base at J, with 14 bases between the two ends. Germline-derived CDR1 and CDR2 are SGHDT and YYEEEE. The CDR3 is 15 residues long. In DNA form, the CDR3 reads TGTGCCAGCAGCTCCGGGAGATCCCTATCCTACGAGCAGTACTTC. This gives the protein CASSSGRSLSYEQYF.

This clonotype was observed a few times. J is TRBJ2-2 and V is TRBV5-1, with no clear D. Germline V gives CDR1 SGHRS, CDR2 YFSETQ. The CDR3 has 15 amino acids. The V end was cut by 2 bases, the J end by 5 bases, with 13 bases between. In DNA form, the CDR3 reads TGCGCCAGCAGCTTCTACACCTTAGGGACCGGGGAGCTGTTTTTT. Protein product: CASSFYTLGTGELFF.

The CDR3: CASSWEGRSITDTQYF. CDR3 coding DNA: TGCGCCAGCAGCTGGGAAGGGAGGTCGATCACAGATACGCAGTATTTT. This chain connects TRBV5-1 to TRBJ2-3, with D tentatively TRBD2 (6 bases). CDR3 length equals 16 residues. Between the trimmed V and J ends, which lost 3 bases and 2 bases, there was a span of 16 bases. Germline CDR1 and CDR2: SGHRS and YFSETQ.

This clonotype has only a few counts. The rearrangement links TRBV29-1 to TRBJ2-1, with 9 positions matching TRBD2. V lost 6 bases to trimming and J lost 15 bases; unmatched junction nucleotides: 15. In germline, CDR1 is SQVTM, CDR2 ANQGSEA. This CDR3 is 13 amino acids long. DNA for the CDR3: TGCAGCGTCGGCGGGACTAGCCTAAAAGATGGGTTCTTC. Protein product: CSVGGTSLKDGFF.

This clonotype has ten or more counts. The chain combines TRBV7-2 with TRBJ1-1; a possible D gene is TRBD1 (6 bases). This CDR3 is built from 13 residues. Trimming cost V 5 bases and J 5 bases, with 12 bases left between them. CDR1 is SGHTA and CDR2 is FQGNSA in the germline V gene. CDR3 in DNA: TGTGCCAGCAGCCCACAGGGAGAAACTGAAGCTTTCTTT. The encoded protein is CASSPQGETEAFF.

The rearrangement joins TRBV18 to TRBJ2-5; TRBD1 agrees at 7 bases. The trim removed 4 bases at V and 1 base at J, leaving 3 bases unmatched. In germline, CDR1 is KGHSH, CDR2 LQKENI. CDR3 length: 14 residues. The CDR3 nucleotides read TGTGCCAGCTCACACGACAGGGCCCAAGAGACCCAGTACTTC. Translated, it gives CASSHDRAQETQYF.

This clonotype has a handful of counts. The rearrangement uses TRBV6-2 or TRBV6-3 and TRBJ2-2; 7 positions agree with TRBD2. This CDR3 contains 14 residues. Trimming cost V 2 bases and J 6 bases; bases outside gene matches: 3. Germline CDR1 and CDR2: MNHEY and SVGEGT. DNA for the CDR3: TGTGCCAGCAGTTACGGACTAGGGGCCGGGGAGCTGTTTTTT. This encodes CASSYGLGAGELFF.

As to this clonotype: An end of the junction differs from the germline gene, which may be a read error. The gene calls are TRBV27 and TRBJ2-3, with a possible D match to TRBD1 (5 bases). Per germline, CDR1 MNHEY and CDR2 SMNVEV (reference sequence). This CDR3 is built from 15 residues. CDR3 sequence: CASSFKGAPTGTQYF. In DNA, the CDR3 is TGTGCCAGCAGTTTTAAAGGGGCGCCCACAGGTACGCAGTATTTT.

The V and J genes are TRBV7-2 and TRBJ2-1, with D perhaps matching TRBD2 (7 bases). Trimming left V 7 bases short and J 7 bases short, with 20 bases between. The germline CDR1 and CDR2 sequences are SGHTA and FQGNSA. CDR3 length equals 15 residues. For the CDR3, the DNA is TGTGCCAGCAAAGTCGGGGGCGGGAGAAGGAATGAGCAGTTCTTC. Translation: CASKVGGGRRNEQFF.

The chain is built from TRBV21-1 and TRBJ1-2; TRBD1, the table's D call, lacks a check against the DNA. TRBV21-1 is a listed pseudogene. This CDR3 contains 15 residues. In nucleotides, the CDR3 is TGTGCCAGCAGCAAAGGTTCGGGACAGGTGGATGGCTACACCTTC. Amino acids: CASSKGSGQVDGYTF.

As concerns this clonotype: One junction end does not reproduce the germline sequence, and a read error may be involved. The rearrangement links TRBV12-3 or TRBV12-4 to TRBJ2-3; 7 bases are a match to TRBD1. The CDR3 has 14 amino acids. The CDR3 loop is CASSFDRAVDTQYF. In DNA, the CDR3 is TGCGCCAGCAGTTTTGACAGGGCTGTAGATACGCAGTATTTT.

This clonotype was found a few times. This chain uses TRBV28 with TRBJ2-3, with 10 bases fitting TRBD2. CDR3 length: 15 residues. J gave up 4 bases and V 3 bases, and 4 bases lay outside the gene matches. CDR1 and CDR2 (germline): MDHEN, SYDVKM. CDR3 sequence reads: CASSFVGLAADTQYF. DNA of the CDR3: TGTGCCAGCAGTTTTGTTGGACTAGCGGCAGATACGCAGTATTTT.

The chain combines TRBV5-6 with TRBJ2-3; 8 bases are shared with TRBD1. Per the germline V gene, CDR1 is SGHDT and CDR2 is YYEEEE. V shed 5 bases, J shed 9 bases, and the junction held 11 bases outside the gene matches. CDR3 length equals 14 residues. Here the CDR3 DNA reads TGTGCCAGCAGACCTGGCCAGGACAGGGACACGCAGTATTTT. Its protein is CASRPGQDRDTQYF.

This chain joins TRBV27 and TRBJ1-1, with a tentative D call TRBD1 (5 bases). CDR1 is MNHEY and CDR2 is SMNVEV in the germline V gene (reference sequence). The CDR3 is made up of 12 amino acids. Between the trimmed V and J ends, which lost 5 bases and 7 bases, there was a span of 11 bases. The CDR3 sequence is CASSRRDGEAFF. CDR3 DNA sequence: TGTGCCAGCAGTCGCCGGGACGGTGAAGCTTTCTTT.

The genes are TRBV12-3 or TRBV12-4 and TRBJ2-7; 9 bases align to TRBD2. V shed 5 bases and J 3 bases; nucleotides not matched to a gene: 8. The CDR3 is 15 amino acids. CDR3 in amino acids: CASSVRLAESYEQYF. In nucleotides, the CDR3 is TGTGCCAGCAGTGTCCGACTAGCGGAGAGCTACGAGCAGTACTTC.

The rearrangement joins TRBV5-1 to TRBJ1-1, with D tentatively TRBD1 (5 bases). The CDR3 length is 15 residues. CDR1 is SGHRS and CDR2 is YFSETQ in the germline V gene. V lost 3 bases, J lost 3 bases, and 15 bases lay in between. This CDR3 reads CASSSRVQGHTEAFF. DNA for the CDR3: TGCGCCAGCAGCTCAAGAGTGCAGGGCCACACTGAAGCTTTCTTT.

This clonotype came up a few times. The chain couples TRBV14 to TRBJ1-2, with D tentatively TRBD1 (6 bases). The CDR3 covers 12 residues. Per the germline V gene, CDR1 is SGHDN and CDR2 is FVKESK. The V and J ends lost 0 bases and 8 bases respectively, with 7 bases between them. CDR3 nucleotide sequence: TGTGCCAGCAGCCAAGACACAGGGGGCTACACCTTC. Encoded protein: CASSQDTGGYTF.

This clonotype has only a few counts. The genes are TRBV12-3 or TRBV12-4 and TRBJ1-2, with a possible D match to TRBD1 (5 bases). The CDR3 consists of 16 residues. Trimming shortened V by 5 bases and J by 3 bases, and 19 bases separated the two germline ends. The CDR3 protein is CASSKRGPGLHYGYTF. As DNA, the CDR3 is TGTGCCAGCAGTAAGAGGGGACCAGGGCTCCACTATGGCTACACCTTC.

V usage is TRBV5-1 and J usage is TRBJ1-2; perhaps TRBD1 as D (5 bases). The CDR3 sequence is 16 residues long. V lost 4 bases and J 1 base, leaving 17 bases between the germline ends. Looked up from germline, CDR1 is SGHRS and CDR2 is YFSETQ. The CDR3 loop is CASSPSGTPDNYGYTF. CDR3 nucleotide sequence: TGCGCCAGCAGCCCCTCAGGGACCCCTGATAACTATGGCTACACCTTC.

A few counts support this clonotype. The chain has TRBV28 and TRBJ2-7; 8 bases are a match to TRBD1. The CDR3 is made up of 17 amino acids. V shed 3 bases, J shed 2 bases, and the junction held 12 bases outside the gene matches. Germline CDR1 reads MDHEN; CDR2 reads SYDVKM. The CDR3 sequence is CASSFFGRGLTPYEQYF. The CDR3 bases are TGTGCCAGCAGTTTTTTTGGCAGGGGGCTTACCCCCTACGAGCAGTACTTC.

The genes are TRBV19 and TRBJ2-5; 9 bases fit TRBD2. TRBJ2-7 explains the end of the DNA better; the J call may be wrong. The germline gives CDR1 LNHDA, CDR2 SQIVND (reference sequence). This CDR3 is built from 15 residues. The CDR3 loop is CASSPSGETSYEQYF. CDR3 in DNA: TGTGCCAGTAGTCCTAGCGGGGAGACCTCCTACGAGCAGTACTTC.

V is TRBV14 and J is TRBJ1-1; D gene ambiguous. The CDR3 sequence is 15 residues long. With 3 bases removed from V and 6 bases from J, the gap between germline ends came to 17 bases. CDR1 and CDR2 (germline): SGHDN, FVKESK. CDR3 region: CASSHHNMAGSEAFF. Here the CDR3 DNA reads TGTGCCAGCAGCCATCATAACATGGCCGGGTCTGAAGCTTTCTTT.

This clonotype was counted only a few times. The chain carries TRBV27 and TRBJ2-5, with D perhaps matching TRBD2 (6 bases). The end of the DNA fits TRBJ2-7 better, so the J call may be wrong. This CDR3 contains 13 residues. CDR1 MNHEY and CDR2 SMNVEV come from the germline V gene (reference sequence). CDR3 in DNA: TGTGCCAGCAGCTGGGACCTGGGGGGCGAGCAGTACTTC. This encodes CASSWDLGGEQYF.

CDR3 protein: CASSPLKVSYEQYV. CDR3 nucleotide sequence: TGTGCCAGCAGTCCCTTAAAGGTCAGCTACGAGCAGTACGTC. The chain has TRBV28 and TRBJ2-7, with D unclear. In germline, CDR1 is MDHEN, CDR2 SYDVKM. V was cut by 5 bases and J by 3 bases, with 14 bases left in between. This CDR3 has 14 amino acids.